Sequencing of this TCR beta chain was carried out in a study of neurological immune-mediated disorders. This clonotype has ten or more counts. Unsorted libraries were generated from 2 million PBMCs. These cells had been stored in RNAlater at -80 C. The cDNA came from 5'RACE with 10-nucleotide random UMIs. In every sequencing run, more than 170 million TCR-beta sequences were generated from 15-18 subjects. From the 5' RACE reads, TCRdb called clonotypes with MiXCR, one entry per CDR3 protein. The sample consists of fewer than 85,000 distinct CDR3 sequences, 17% of them appearing once. The germline gives CDR1 LGHNA, CDR2 YSLEER. The CDR3 length is 15 residues. V dropped 0 bases and J dropped 4 bases, with 11 bases sitting between them.

Input material: PBMCs. The TCR sequence derives from a woman in her thirties or forties in good health. The V gene is TRBV4-3, the J gene TRBJ2-3, with no clear D. The CDR3 nucleotides are TGCGCCAGCAGCCAAGAGGCGAGGAACTCAGATACGCAGTATTTT. This encodes CASSQEARNSDTQYF.